This T cell receptor beta chain was found in a study of OX40 agonist ivuxolimab in advanced cancers. TCRdb's table, derived via immunoSEQ multiplex PCR, lists solely in-frame clones and lacks some. The sample consists of some 90,000 clones, about 90% of them appearing once. The sequence was obtained from an adult with an advanced solid tumor such as melanoma, head and neck, liver or kidney cancer. Sequencing was performed on CD4+ or CD8+ T cells sorted from blood, taken in a trial of the OX40 agonist ivuxolimab.

The CDR3 nucleotides are TGCGCCAGCAGCTTGACAGGGGTGAACACTGAAGCTTTCTTT. This gives the protein CASSLTGVNTEAFF. This chain links TRBV5-1 with TRBJ1-1, with 7 bases fitting TRBD1. With 1 base clipped from V and 0 bases from J, the junction kept 0 bases outside the gene matches. This CDR3 is 14 amino acids long. CDR1 SGHRS and CDR2 YFSETQ come from the germline V gene.